This T cell receptor beta chain comes out of a study of CD8 T cells in ankylosing spondylitis. Study-level findings and limits: In ankylosing spondylitis blood, a motif of eight highly homologous TCR beta variants appeared characteristic.

V lost 4 bases and J 3 bases, leaving 13 bases between the germline ends. Germline CDR1 and CDR2: LGHNA and YNFKEQ. The CDR3 length is 15 residues. Using its own MiXCR run on the 5' RACE reads, TCRdb lists one record per CDR3 protein. The profile shows some 840,000 distinct CDR3 sequences, 12% of them singletons. In regard to this clonotype: What it binds is not known.

The receptor comes from a male donor with ankylosing spondylitis. The genes are TRBV4-2 and TRBJ2-1; D perhaps matches TRBD2 (6 bases). The sample was blood, either unsorted or a sorted T cell fraction (not recorded which). The CDR3: CASSPGRGNYNEQFF. The CDR3 DNA reads TGTGCCAGCAGCCCAGGACGGGGGAACTACAATGAGCAGTTCTTC.